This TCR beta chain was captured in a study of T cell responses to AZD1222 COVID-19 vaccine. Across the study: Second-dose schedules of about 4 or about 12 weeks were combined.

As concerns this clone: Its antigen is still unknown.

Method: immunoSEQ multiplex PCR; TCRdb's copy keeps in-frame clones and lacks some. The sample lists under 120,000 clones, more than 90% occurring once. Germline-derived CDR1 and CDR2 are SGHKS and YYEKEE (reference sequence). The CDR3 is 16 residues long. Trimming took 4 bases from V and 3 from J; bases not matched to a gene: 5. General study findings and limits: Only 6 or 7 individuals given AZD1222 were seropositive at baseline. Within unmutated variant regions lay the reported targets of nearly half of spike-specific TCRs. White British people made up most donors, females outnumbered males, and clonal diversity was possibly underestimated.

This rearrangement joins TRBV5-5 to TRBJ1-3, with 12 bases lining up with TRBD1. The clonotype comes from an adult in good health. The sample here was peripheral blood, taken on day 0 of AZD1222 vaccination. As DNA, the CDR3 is TGTGCCAGCAGCGCCGGGACAGGGGGCTTTGGAAACACCATATATTTT. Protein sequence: CASSAGTGGFGNTIYF.